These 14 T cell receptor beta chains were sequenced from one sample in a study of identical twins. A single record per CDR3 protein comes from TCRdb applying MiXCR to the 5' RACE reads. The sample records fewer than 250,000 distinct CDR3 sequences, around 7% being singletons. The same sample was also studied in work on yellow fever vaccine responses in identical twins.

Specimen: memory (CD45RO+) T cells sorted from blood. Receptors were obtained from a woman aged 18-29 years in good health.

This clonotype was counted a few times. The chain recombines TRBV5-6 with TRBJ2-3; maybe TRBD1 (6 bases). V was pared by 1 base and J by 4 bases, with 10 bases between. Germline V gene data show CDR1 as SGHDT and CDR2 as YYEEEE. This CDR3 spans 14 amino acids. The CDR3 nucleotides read TGTGCCAGCAGCTTGACCAGGGGCCCAGATACGCAGTATTTT. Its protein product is CASSLTRGPDTQYF.

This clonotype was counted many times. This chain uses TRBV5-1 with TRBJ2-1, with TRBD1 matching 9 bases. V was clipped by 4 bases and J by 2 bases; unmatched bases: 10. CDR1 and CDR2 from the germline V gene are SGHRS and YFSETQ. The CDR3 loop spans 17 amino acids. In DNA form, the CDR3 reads TGCGCCAGCAGCCAAAATCCGGGACAGGGCGCCTACAATGAGCAGTTCTTC. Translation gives CASSQNPGQGAYNEQFF.

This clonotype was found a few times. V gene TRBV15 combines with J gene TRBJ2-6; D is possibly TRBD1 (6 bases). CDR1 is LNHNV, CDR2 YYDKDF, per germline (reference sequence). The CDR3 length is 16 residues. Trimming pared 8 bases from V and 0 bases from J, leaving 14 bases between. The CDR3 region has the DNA TGTGCCACCTCAGGGGCACCGAGCTCTGGGGCCAACGTCCTGACTTTC. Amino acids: CATSGAPSSGANVLTF.

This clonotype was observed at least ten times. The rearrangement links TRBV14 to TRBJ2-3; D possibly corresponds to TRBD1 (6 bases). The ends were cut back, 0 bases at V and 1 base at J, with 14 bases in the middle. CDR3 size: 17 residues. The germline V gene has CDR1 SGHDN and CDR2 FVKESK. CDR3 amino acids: CASSQEFQGLGTDTQYF. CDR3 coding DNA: TGTGCCAGCAGCCAAGAGTTCCAGGGGTTAGGCACAGATACGCAGTATTTT.

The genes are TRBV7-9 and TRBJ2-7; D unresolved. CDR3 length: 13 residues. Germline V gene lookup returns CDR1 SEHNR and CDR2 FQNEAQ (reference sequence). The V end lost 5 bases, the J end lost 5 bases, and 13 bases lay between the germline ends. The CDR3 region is CASSPRMGDEQYF. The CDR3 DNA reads TGTGCCAGCAGCCCCCGGATGGGTGACGAGCAGTACTTC.

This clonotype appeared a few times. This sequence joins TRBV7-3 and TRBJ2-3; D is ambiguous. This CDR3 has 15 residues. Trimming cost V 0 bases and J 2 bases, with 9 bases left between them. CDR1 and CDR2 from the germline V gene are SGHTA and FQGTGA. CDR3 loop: CASSLTTSDTDTQYF. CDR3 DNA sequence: TGTGCCAGCAGCTTAACCACATCCGACACAGATACGCAGTATTTT.

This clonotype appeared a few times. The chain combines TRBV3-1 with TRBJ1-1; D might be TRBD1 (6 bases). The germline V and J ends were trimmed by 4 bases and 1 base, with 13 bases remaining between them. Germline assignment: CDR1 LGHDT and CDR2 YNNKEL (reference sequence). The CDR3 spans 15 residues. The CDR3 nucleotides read TGTGCCAGCAGCCCCGGACAGAGAACGAACACTGAAGCTTTCTTT. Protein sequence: CASSPGQRTNTEAFF.

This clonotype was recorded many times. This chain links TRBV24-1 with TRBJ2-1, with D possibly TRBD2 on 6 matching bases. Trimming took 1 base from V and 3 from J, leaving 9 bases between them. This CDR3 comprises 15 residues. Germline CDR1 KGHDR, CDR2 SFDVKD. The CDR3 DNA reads TGTGCCACCAGTGATTTAGGAGGGCTCTACAATGAGCAGTTCTTC. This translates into CATSDLGGLYNEQFF.

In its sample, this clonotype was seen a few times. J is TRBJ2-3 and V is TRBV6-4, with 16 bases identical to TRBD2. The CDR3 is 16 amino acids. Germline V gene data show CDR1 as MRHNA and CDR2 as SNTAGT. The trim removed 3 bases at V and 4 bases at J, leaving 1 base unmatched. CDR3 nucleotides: TGTGCCAGCAGTGAAGGGACTAGCGGGGGGGCAGATACGCAGTATTTT. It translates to CASSEGTSGGADTQYF.

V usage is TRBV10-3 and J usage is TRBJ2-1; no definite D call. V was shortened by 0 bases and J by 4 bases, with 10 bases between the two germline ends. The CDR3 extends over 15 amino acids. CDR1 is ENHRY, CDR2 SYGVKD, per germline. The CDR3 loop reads CAISESGPLYNEQFF. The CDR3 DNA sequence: TGTGCCATCAGTGAGTCTGGTCCTTTATACAATGAGCAGTTCTTC.

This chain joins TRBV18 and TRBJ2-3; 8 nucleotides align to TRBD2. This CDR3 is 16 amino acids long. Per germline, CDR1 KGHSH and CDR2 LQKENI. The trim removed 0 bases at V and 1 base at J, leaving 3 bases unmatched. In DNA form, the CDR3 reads TGTGCCAGCTCACCACCTCTGCGGGGGGGCACAGATACGCAGTATTTT. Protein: CASSPPLRGGTDTQYF. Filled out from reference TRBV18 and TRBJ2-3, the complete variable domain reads NAGVMQNPRHLVRRRGQEARLRCSPMKGHSHVYWYRQLPEEGLKFMVYLQKENIIDESGMPKERFSAEFPKEGPSILRIQQVVRGDSAAYFCASSPPLRGGTDTQYFGPGTRLTVL.

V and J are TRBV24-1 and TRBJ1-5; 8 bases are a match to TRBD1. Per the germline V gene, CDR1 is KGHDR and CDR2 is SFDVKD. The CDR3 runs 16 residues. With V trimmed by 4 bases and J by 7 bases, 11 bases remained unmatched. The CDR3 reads CATSDSGGAVYQPQHF. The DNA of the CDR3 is TGTGCCACCAGTGACTCAGGGGGCGCGGTATACCAGCCCCAGCATTTT.

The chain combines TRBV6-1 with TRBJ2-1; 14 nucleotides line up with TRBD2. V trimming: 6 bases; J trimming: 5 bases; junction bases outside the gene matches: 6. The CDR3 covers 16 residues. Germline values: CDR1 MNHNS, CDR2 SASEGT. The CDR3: CASRAGLAGVDNEQFF. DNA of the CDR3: TGTGCCAGCAGAGCGGGACTAGCGGGAGTAGACAATGAGCAGTTCTTC.

The chain's CDR3 is CASQTSSTETQYF. DNA of the CDR3: TGTGCCTCTCAGACTAGCTCGACCGAGACCCAGTACTTC. The rearrangement links TRBV6-6 to TRBJ2-5; 7 bases map to TRBD2. This CDR3 comprises 13 residues. V lost 11 bases, J lost 5 bases, and 11 bases stayed unmatched. The germline CDR1 and CDR2 sequences are MNHNY and SVGAGI (reference sequence).